This is a list of T cell receptor beta chains from one sample in a study of blood T cell repertoires in COVID-19. Measured with immunoSEQ multiplex PCR; TCRdb has only the in-frame clones, and not every one. The sample includes some 60,000 clones, 65% to 90% of them seen just once. The specimen was peripheral blood. These receptors all come from a human donor in a cohort sampled during active COVID-19. CDR3s include the opening cysteine and the closing phenylalanine or tryptophan.

j_call	v_call	cdr3_aa
TRBJ1-3	TRBV27	CASMGQGANLSGNTIYF
TRBJ2-3	TRBV7-6	CASSLESSGSTDTQYF
TRBJ2-7	TRBV18	CASSFQTSGAYEQYF
TRBJ2-3	TRBV2	CASSYVPEWQDTQYF
TRBJ2-7	TRBV19	CASSIGTGASYEQYF
TRBJ2-7	TRBV6-6	CASSYSQGSYEQYF
TRBJ1-5	TRBV27	CASSLEGTLGNQPQHF
TRBJ1-2	TRBV19	CASSLQGIDGYTF
TRBJ2-7	TRBV27	CASSGTSGGASYEQYF
TRBJ1-6	TRBV10-3	CAISPRDRGFSPLHF
TRBJ1-5	TRBV9	CASSVVAQPGLSNQPQHF
TRBJ2-5	TRBV3-1/TRBV3-2	CASSHRTGQETQYF
TRBJ1-1	TRBV7-2	CASSSNMNTEAFF
TRBJ2-2	TRBV19	CASTKKGVPAYTGELFF
TRBJ2-2	TRBV24-1	CATGQGGTGELFF
TRBJ1-1	TRBV6-6	CASSHPPRRQRNTEAFF
TRBJ1-2	TRBV23-1	CASSQSPFLGYTF
TRBJ2-1	TRBV3-1/TRBV3-2	CASSQGVAGSHEQFF
TRBJ1-4	TRBV4-2	CASSQDWGRNEKLFF
TRBJ1-1	TRBV5-1	CASSLFGAMNTEAFF
TRBJ2-2	TRBV30	CAWSRGQGNTGELFF
TRBJ1-2	TRBV6-5	CASRRQGSYTF
TRBJ1-6	TRBV5-4	CASSFEHVNSPLHF
TRBJ1-1	TRBV11-3	CASSVRRGGALNTEAFF
TRBJ1-1	TRBV6-6	CASRYKTGGRNTEAFF
TRBJ2-6	TRBV7-9	CAQASWTGANVLTF
TRBJ1-1	TRBV3-1/TRBV3-2	CASSARGRGTEAFF
TRBJ1-2	TRBV6-4	CASSATGVDGYTF
TRBJ2-3	TRBV19	CASSISGATPTDTQYF
TRBJ2-7	TRBV6-5	CASRGTGTSEQYF
TRBJ2-4	TRBV27	CASSLQGTSGVNIQYF
TRBJ1-1	TRBV19	CASSIGVTMNTEAFF
TRBJ1-2	TRBV7-9	CASRPGPSYGYTF
TRBJ2-3	TRBV7-3	CASSLGGALTDTQYF
TRBJ2-3	TRBV30	CAWSLRDTQYF
TRBJ2-1	TRBV7-3	CASSHFGGRRVLYEQFF
TRBJ1-2	TRBV12-3/TRBV12-4	CASSLAGGGGYTF
TRBJ1-2	TRBV27	CASSLNPGTGNGYTF
TRBJ1-3	TRBV10-3	CAIRGTGTGNTIYF
TRBJ1-1	TRBV5-1	CASSLAPGGGGNTEAFF
TRBJ2-2	TRBV27	CASSQTSGGNTGELFF
TRBJ1-1	TRBV27	CASSLQDSAEAFF
TRBJ1-5	TRBV9	CASSVALNQPQHF
TRBJ2-3	TRBV14	CASSQTFGLAWGHTDTQYF
TRBJ2-3	TRBV9	CASSVDRETDTQYF
TRBJ1-5	TRBV19	CASSPLGDSNQPQHF
TRBJ1-2	TRBV10-3	CAIRVDRGYGYTF
TRBJ1-2	TRBV28	CASTRPGTGYGYTF
TRBJ1-1	TRBV2	CASSGEMNTEAFF
TRBJ2-1	TRBV11-2	CASSEDRGIYNEQFF
TRBJ1-1	TRBV6-2/TRBV6-3	CASSYWQGWAFF
TRBJ2-3	TRBV1	CTSSQEDVVRGATTDTQYF
TRBJ1-3	TRBV23-1	CASSTSLGQGIPFGGNTIYF
TRBJ1-4	TRBV3-1/TRBV3-2	CASSAQGAVLSKLFF